The clone carrying this T cell receptor beta chain has a single count. Antigen unknown. A read error may be the cause here, since a much bigger clone is one base away. The sample belongs to a study of T cells in Graves' hyperthyroidism and ophthalmopathy. Study information: Peripheral blood collection took place at initial diagnosis, before any treatment. Findings and caveats of the study: Researchers found most expanded thyroid clonotypes above 0.001 in blood as well.

The CDR3 regions of TCR beta were amplified from RNA transcripts. In the first-round RT-PCR of the TCR CDR3, the HTBI primer set was used. TCRdb re-called the multiplex PCR reads through MiXCR, storing one row per CDR3 protein. The data show 450,000 to 650,000 distinct CDR3 sequences, with over 12% seen just once and roughly 7% held by the top ten. Each diagnosis was grounded in clinical symptoms, serum thyroxine and TRAb, thyroid ultrasound, and orbital computed tomography. Extraction of PBMCs used around 9.6 ml of fresh peripheral blood. The sequenced sample was blood. This sequence was found in a young woman with Graves' ophthalmopathy.

The CDR3 coding sequence is TGCGCCAGCAGCCAAGACGGACGGGCCTCTGGAAACGCCATATATTTT. Translating it yields CASSQDGRASGNAIYF. V gene TRBV4-1 combines with J gene TRBJ1-3; D gene ambiguous. The CDR3 is made up of 16 amino acids. In germline, CDR1 is MGHRA, CDR2 YSYEKL.